This T cell receptor (beta chain) was observed in a study of blood T cells in healthy people across ages (dated by TCRdb to about 2015). For context, the study as a whole: In model experiments, template switching captured about one uniquely barcoded TCR beta cDNA molecule for every two T cells. To track age-related changes in TCR beta repertoire diversity, the study relied on deep sequencing normalized with unique cDNA molecular identifiers. Donors were grouped into four age groups: young (average 16 years), middle-aged (39), aged (about 59) and long-lived (82). Donors of different ages were randomly distributed across sequencing lanes to avoid experimental bias. Two additional independent replicas of 1 million unique cDNA reads from the same blood draw were analyzed for two donors (one aged 18 to 30 and one aged 80 or older).

Results the study describes overall, beyond this receptor: Estimates of total diversity from one million sequenced T cells were regarded as lower bounds and underestimates. Conclusive comparison of naive and antigen-experienced compartments was prevented by the profiling of bulk unsorted PBMCs. Observed TCR beta diversity per million T cells fell roughly linearly with age, and a significant reduction was already apparent by age about 36. Compared with the aged group, the long-lived group had more naive CD4+ T cells, fewer expanded clones and increased TCR diversity, a pattern suggesting age selection. A strong correlation was found between observed TCR beta diversity and the percentage of naive T cells measured by flow cytometry. Donor CMV infection status was unknown, potentially confounding age-related changes in expanded clonotypes.

The roughly 39 donors, aged roughly 6 to 100 years, were systemically healthy Caucasian individuals from Russia. Around 9.7 milliliters of peripheral blood were collected from each donor into EDTA-treated Vacutainer tubes. Ficoll-Paque density-gradient centrifugation was used to isolate PBMCs, with at least 7 million per sample. Total RNA was extracted from PBMCs with Trizol reagent, with at least 5.5 micrograms obtained per sample. For every donor, flow cytometry on a PBMC aliquot measured the percentage of naive CD45RAhigh/CD27high T cells. Receptors were amplified or captured by 5' RACE. Data came from an Illumina HiSeq 2500. A second PCR of roughly 7 to 11 cycles was performed with a sample-barcoded 5' primer and a J-beta primer mix. Each TCR beta cDNA molecule received a unique molecular identifier from a template-switch 5' adaptor carrying 12 random nucleotides. Each sample yielded at least 3 million CDR3-containing paired-end reads. First-strand cDNA was synthesized from all RNA with the Mint cDNA synthesis kit, primed by a TRBC-specific oligonucleotide. Following uracil-DNA glycosylase treatment, a first 18-cycle PCR with universal primers M1SS and BC2_uni_R was performed on all cDNA. The source study handled its data this way. Normalization of each sample was performed by random selection of 1 million high-quality reads, each carrying a distinct molecular identifier. Instead of being binned into consensus sequences, reads with shared molecular identifiers were discarded. MiTCR, run with a Q25 quality threshold and the strictest error-elimination algorithm, handled CDR3 identification, clonotype clustering and error correction. A nonparametric unseen species model with Euler transformation was used to estimate lower-bound total TCR beta diversity. The public reads were quality trimmed at Q25 with fastp and then assembled into clones with MiXCR by TCRdb, keeping productive beta chains. Rows with a matching CDR3 protein are joined into one entry that keeps the most common DNA and genes. In this record, the V and J calls reflect TCRdb's handling and not the investigators' own analysis. Across this sample there are fewer than 750,000 distinct CDR3 sequences, with roughly half seen only once. In total, the top ten clones hold approximately 12% of the sample.

This clonotype was picked up one time. Its antigen has not been determined. Base qualities were left out, and no much larger clone turns up one base away. One read alone provides weak support. Sequences were obtained from blood. The source of this sequence is a woman of 80 years or more in good health.

The DNA is as follows: TGTGCCACCTGTACCTTGGGGGGGAACACTGAAGCTTTCTTT. Its translation is CATCTLGGNTEAFF. In this chain, TRBV6-5 is recombined with TRBJ1-1; TRBD1 is a weak D gene call, 5 bases matching. The CDR3, cysteine through phenylalanine, is 14 amino acids long. The CDR3 DNA has 42 bases and is translated from base 1. For CDR1 and CDR2, the germline V gene lists MNHEY and SVGAGI. V loses 10 bases of germline sequence and J loses 1 base, and the interval between the two ends is 16 bases.